This T cell receptor (beta chain) was documented in a study of human T cells and chemical hapten exposure. On the study more broadly: Throughout a study of approximately 5 months, patients underwent weekly scalp administration of diphenylcyclopropenone doses.

This clonotype was counted between two and nine times. The V end was cut by 5 bases, the J end by 5 bases, with 16 bases between. CDR1 is DFQATT and CDR2 is SNEGSKA in the germline V gene (reference sequence). This CDR3 contains 13 residues. From the RACE reads, TCRdb called clonotypes with MiXCR, one entry per CDR3 protein. Of around 360,000 distinct CDR3 sequences in the sample, about 6% are singletons; the top ten hold 5% to 6%. Noted time point: patch test 2, 6 weeks after DPC sensitization. Documented treatment: therapeutic diphenylcyclopropenone sensitization with weekly scalp DPC. The sequence derives from a woman aged 18-35 years with alopecia areata. Some clones in this sample may be carry-over from other donors' samples. Source: whole blood, taken in connection with sensitization to the hapten diphenylcyclopropenone (DPC). The V and J genes are TRBV20-1 and TRBJ2-7, with D perhaps being TRBD1 or TRBD2 (6 bases each). The CDR3 spells CSALEGGHHEQYF. The CDR3 DNA reads as TGCAGTGCTCTAGAAGGGGGGCACCACGAGCAGTACTTC.